The clone carrying this T cell receptor beta chain was recorded a few times. Its cognate antigen is unknown. This CDR3 contains 15 residues. Germline loops: CDR1 SGHDN, CDR2 FVKESK. Trimming stripped 4 bases from V and 1 base from J, with 13 bases between. MiXCR, applied by TCRdb to the reads, yields one record per CDR3 protein. Of about 830,000 distinct CDR3 sequences in the sample, about 31% were seen once. This specimen belongs to a study of T cell repertoires in cytomegalovirus infection. About the study: HLA-B-restricted CMV epitopes that are well studied were used alongside recently identified HLA-C-restricted ones. TCR beta signatures that were public indicated CMV infection and matching HLA type.

The input for sequencing was cultured CD8+ T cells from PBMCs, taken from culture after CMV antigen stimulation. The V and J genes are TRBV14 and TRBJ1-1, with D possibly being TRBD1 (5 bases). The sequence was obtained from a human donor in good health (CMV status not recorded). Some clones in this sample may be carry-over from other donors' samples. The chain's CDR3 is CASSPQVTGNTEAFF. The CDR3 DNA follows: TGTGCCAGCAGCCCACAAGTTACAGGGAACACTGAAGCTTTCTTT.